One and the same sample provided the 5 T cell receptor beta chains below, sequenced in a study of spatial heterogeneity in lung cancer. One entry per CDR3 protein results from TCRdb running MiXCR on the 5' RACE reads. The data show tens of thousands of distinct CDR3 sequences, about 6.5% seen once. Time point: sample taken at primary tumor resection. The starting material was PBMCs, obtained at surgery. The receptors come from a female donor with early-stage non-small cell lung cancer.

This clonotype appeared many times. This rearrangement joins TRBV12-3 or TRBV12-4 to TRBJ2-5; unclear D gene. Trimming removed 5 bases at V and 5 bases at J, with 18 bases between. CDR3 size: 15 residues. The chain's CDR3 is CASSNLRPESETQYF. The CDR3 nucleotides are TGTGCCAGCAGTAATCTCCGGCCGGAATCGGAGACCCAGTACTTC.

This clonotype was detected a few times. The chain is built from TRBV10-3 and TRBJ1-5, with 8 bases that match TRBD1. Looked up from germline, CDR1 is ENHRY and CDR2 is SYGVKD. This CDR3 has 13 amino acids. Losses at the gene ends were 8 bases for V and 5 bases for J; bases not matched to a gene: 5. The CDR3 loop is CAIGQGWDQPQHF. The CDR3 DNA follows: TGTGCCATCGGACAGGGATGGGATCAGCCCCAGCATTTT.

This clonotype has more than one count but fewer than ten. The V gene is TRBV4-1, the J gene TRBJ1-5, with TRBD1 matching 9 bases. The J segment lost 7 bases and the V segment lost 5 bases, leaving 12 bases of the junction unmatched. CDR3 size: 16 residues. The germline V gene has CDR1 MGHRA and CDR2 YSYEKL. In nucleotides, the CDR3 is TGCGCCAGCAGCTCCAGTCCTACAGGGGGCTGGCAGCCCCAGCATTTT. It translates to CASSSSPTGGWQPQHF.

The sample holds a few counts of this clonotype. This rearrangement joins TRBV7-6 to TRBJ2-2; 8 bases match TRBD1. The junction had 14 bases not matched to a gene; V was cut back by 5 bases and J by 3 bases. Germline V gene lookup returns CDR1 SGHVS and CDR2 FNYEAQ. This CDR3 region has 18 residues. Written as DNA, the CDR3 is TGTGCCAGCAGCCCGGCGTTTGGTACAGGGGGACACACCGGGGAGCTGTTTTTT. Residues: CASSPAFGTGGHTGELFF.

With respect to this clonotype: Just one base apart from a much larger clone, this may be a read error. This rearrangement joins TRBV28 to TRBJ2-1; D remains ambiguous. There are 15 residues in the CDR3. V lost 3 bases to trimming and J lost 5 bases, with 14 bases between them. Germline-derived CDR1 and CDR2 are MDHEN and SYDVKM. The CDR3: CASSFPLGRNNEQFF. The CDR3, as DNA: TGTGCCAGCAGTTTCCCCCTCGGACGGAACAATGAGCAGTTCTTC.